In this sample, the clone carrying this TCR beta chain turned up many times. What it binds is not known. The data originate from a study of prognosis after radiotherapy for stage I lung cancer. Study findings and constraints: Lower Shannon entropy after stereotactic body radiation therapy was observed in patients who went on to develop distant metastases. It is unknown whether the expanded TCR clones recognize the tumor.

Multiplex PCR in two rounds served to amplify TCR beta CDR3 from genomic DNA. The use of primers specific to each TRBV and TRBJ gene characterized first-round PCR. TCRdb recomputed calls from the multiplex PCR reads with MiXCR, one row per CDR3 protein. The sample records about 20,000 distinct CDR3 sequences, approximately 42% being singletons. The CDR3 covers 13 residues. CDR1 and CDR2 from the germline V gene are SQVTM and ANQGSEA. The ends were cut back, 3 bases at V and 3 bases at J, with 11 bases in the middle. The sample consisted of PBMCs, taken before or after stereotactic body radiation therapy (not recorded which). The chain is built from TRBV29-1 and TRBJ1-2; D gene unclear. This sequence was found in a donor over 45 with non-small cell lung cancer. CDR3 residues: CSVDRVGYYGYTF. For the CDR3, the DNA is TGCAGCGTTGACCGGGTCGGTTACTATGGCTACACCTTC.